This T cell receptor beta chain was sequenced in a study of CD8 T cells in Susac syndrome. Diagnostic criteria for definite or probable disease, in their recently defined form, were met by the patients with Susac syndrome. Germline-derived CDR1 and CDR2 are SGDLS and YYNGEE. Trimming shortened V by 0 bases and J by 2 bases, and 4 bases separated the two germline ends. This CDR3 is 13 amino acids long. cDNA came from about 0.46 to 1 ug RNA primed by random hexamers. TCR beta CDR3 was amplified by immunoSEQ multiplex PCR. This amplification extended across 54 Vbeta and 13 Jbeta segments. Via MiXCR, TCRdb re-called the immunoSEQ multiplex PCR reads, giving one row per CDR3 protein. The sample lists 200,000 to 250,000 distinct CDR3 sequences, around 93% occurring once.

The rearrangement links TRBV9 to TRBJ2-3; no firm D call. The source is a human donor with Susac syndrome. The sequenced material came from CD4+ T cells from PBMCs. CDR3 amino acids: CASSVATTDTQYF. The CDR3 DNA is TGTGCCAGCAGCGTAGCAACCACAGATACGCAGTATTTT.